The clone carrying this T cell receptor beta chain was detected only a few times. Its antigen is not identified. These data are taken from a study of T cells after yellow fever vaccination. Study-wide background: The fractions with low cell numbers were processed using SMART-Seq v4 Ultra Low Input. The study, taken as a whole, reports: Any FACS-sorted repertoire could hold abundant clonotypes that contaminate it from the bulk population.

CDR1 SEHNR and CDR2 FQNEAQ come from the germline V gene (reference sequence). V trimming: 3 bases; J trimming: 7 bases; junction bases outside the gene matches: 5. The CDR3 is 13 amino acids. The 5'RACE template-switching step produced TCR cDNA and added a universal primer site and UMIs. TCRdb processed the 5' RACE reads anew with MiXCR; each CDR3 protein has one entry. The sample has under 600,000 distinct CDR3 sequences, approximately 12% seen once. This receptor was taken from a man aged 30 to 45 who received the YFV17D yellow fever vaccine. V is TRBV7-9 and J is TRBJ1-2; TRBD1 matches at 7 bases. The source material was PBMCs, sampled on the day of the yellow fever booster vaccination. CDR3 nucleotides: TGTGCCAGCAGCTTCCAGGGGGTTAGTGGCTACACCTTC. Its protein is CASSFQGVSGYTF.